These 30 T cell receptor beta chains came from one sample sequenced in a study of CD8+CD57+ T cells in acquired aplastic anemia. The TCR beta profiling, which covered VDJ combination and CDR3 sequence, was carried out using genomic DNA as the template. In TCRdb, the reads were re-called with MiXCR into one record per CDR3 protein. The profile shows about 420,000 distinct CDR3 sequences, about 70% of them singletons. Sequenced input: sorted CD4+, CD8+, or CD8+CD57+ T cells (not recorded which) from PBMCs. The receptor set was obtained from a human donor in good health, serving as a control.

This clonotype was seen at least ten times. CDR3 sequence reads: CASSNSFSGNTIYF. CDR3 coding DNA: TGTGCCAGTAGTAACAGTTTCTCTGGAAACACCATATATTTT. The chain recombines TRBV19 with TRBJ1-3; the D is unclear. Germline CDR1 and CDR2: LNHDA and SQIVND (reference sequence). CDR3 length equals 14 residues. The V end lost 4 bases, the J end lost 0 bases, and 7 bases lay between the germline ends.

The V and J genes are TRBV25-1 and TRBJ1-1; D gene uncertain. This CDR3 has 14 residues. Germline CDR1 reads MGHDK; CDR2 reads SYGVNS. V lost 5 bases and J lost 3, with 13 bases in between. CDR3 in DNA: TGTGCCAGCAGTCCTCCTTTCGGGGACACTGAAGCTTTCTTT. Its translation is CASSPPFGDTEAFF.

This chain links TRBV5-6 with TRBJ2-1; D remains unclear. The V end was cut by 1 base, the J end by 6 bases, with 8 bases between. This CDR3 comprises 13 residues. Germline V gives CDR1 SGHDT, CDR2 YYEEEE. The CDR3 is CASSLPQFNEQFF. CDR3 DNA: TGTGCCAGCAGCTTGCCTCAGTTCAATGAGCAGTTCTTC. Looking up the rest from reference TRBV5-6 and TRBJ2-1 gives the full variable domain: DAGVTQSPTHLIKTRGQQVTLRCSPKSGHDTVSWYQQALGQGPQFIFQYYEEEERQRGNFPDRFSGHQFPNYSSELNVNALLLGDSALYLCASSLPQFNEQFFGPGTRLTVL.

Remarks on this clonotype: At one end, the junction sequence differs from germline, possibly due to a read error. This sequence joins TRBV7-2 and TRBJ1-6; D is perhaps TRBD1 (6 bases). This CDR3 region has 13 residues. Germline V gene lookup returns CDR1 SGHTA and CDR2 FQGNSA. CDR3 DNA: TGTGCCAGTAGCTCGGGTGGGGGCTCGCACCTCTACTTT. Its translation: CASSSGGGSHLYF.

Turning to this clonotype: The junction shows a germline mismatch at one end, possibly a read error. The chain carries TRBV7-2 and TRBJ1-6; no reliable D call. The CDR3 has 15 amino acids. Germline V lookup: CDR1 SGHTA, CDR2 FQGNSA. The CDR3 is CASSLAASSYEQYHF. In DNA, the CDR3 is TGTGCCAGCAGTTTAGCCGCTTCCTCCTACGAGCAGTACCACTTT.

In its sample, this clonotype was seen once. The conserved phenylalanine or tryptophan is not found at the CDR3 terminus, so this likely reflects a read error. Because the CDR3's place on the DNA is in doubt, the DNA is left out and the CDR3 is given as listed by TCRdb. The CDR3 protein is CASSVASRSPLQH. This sequence joins TRBV7-9 and TRBJ1-6. Germline CDR1 is SEHNR and CDR2 is FQNEAQ (reference sequence). The CDR3 is 13 amino acids in total, end residues counted.

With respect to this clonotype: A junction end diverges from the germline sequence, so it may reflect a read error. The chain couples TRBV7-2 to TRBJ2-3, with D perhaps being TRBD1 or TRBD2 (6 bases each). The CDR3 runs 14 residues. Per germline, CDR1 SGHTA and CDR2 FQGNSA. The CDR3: CASSLAGGLALQTF. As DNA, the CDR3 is TGTGCCAGCAGCTTAGCGGGGGGCCTGGCTCTACAGACCTTT.

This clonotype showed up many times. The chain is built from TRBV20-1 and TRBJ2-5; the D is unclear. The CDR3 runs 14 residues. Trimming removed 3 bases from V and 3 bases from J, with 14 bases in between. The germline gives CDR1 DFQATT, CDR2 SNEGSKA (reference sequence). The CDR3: CSASNSPSKETQYF. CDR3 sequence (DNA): TGCAGTGCTAGTAACAGCCCCAGCAAAGAGACCCAGTACTTC.

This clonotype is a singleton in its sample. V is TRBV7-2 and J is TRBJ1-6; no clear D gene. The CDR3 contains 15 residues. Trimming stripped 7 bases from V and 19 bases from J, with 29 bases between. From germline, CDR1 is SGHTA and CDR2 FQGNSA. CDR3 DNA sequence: TGTGCCAGCACCTCAAGCGGAACCAGCACAGATACGCAGCACTTT. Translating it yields CASTSSGTSTDTQHF.

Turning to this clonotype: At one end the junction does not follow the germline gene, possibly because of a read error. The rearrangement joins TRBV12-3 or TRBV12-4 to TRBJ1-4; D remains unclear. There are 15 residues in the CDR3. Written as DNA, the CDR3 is TGTCCCAGAAGTTTAGAGAGGACCGGACGTGAAAAACTGTTTTTT. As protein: CPRSLERTGREKLFF.

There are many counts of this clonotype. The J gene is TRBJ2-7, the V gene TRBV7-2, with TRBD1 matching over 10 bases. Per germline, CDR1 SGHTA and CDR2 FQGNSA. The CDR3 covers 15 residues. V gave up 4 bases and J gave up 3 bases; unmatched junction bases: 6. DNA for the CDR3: TGTGCCAGCAGCTCGCAGACAGGGGGCGGCTACGAGCAGTACTTC. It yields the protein CASSSQTGGGYEQYF.

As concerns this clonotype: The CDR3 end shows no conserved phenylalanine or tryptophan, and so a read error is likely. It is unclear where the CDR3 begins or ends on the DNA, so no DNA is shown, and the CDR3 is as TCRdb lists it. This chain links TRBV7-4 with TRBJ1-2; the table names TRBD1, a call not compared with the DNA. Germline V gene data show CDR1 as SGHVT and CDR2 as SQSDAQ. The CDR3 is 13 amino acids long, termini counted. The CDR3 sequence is CANAGGQSSYEQY.

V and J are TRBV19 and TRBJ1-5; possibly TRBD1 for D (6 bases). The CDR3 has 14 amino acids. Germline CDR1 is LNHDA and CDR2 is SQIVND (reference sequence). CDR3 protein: CATDGTNSNQPQHF. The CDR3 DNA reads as TGTGCAACCGACGGGACAAATAGCAATCAGCCCCAGCATTTT.

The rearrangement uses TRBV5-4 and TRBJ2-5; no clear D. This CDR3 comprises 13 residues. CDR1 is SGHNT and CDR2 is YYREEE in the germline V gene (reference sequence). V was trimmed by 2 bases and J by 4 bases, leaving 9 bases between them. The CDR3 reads CASSFDQRETQYF. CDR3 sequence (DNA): TGTGCCAGCAGCTTTGACCAGCGAGAGACCCAGTACTTC.

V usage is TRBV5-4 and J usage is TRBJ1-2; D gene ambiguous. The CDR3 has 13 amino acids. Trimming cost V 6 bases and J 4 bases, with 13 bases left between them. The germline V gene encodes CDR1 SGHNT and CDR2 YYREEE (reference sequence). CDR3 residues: CASMIEGFYGYTF. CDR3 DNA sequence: TGTGCCAGCATGATAGAGGGCTTCTATGGCTACACCTTC.

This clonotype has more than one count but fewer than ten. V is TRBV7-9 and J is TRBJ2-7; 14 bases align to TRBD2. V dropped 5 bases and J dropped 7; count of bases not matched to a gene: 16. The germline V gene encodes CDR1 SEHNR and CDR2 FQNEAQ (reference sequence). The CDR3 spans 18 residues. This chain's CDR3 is CASSLGLAGGPSYNEQYF. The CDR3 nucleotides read TGTGCCAGCAGCCTAGGACTAGCGGGGGGCCCATCCTACAATGAGCAGTACTTC. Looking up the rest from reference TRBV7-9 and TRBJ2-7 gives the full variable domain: DTGVSQNPRHKITKRGQNVTFRCDPISEHNRLYWYRQTLGQGPEFLTYFQNEAQLEKSRLLSDRFSAERPKGSFSTLEIQRTEQGDSAMYLCASSLGLAGGPSYNEQYFGPGTRLTVT.

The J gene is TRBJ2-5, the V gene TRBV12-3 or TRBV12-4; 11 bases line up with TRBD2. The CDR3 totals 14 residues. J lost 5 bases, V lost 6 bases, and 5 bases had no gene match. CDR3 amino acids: CASSTSGGRETQYF. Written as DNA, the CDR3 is TGTGCCAGCAGCACTAGCGGGGGCCGGGAGACCCAGTACTTC.

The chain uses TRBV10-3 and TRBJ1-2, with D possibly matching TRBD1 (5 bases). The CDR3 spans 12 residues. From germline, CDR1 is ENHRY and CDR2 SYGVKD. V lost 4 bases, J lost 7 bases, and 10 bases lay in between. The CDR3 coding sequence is TGTGCCATCAGTGTTTCCCAGGGTGGCTACACCTTC. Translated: CAISVSQGGYTF.

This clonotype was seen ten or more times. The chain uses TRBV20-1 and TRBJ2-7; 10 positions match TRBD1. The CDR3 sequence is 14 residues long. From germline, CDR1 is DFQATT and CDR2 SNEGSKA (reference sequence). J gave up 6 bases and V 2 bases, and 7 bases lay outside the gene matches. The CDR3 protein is CSARSTGTGAEQYF. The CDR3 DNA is TGCAGTGCTAGATCAACCGGGACAGGGGCCGAGCAGTACTTC.

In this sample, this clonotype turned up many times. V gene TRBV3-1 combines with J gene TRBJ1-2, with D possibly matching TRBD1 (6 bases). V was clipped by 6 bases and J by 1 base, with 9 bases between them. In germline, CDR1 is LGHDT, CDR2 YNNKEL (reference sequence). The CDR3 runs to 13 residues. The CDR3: CASSQQGNYGYTF. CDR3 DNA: TGTGCCAGCAGTCAACAGGGTAACTATGGCTACACCTTC.

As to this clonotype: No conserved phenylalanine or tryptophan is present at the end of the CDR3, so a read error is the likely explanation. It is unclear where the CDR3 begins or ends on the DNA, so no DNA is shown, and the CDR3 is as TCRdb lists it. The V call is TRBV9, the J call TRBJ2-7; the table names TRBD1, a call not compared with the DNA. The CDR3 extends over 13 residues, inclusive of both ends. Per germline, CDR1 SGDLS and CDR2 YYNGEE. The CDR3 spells CASSGNRGRPGYI.

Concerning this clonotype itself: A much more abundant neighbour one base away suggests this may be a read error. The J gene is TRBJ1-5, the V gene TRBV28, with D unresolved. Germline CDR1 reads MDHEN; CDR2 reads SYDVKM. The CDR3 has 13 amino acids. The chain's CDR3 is CAGSLRTDQPQHF. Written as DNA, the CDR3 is TGTGCCGGCAGTTTACGGACCGATCAGCCCCAGCATTTT.

The CDR3 sequence: CASSLTGTTKGLFF. In nucleotides, the CDR3 is TGTGCCAGCAGTCTCACCGGGACAACTAAAGGGCTGTTTTTT. The chain is built from TRBV25-1 and TRBJ1-4, with D perhaps matching TRBD1 (6 bases). This CDR3 region has 14 residues. Trimming left V 5 bases short and J 14 bases short, with 21 bases between. Germline lookup yields CDR1 MGHDK and CDR2 SYGVNS.

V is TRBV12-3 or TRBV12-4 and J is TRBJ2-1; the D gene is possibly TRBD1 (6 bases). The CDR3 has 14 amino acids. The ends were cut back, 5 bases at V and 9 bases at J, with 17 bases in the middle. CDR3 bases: TGTGCCAGCAGTGTCCACAGGGTTACGGGTGAGCAGTTCTTC. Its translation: CASSVHRVTGEQFF.

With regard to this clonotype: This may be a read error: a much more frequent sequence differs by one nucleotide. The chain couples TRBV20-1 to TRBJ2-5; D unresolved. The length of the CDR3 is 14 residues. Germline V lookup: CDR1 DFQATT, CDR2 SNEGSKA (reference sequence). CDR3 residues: CSAGEVVAQETQYF. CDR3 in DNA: TGCAGTGCTGGAGAAGTAGTGGCTCAAGAGACCCAGTACTTC.

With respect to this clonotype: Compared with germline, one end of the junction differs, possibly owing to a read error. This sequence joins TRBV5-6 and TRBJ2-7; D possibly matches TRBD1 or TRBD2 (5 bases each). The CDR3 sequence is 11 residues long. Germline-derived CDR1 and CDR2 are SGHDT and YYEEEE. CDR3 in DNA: TGTGCCAGCAACTTGGGGACCTTGGGGTACTTC. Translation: CASNLGTLGYF.

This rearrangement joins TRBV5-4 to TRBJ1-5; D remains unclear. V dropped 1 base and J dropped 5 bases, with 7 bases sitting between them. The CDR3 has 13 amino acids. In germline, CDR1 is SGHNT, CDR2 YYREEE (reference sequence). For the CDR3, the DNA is TGTGCCAGCAGCTTGCCCGGAGATCAGCCCCAGCATTTT. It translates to CASSLPGDQPQHF.

This chain's CDR3 is CSVIRVRAYEQYF. In nucleotides, the CDR3 is TGCAGCGTAATCCGGGTCAGGGCCTACGAGCAGTACTTC. The rearrangement links TRBV29-1 to TRBJ2-7; D might be TRBD1 (5 bases). The CDR3 is made up of 13 amino acids. V lost 6 bases and J 2 bases, leaving 14 bases between the germline ends. CDR1 is SQVTM and CDR2 is ANQGSEA in the germline V gene.

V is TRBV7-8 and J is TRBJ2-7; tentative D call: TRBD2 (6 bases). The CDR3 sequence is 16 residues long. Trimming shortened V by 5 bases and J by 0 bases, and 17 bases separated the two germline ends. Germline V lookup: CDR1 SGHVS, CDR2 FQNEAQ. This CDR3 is CASSLLRHGSSYEQYF. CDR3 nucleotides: TGTGCCAGCAGCCTTCTCCGGCACGGGAGCTCCTACGAGCAGTACTTC.

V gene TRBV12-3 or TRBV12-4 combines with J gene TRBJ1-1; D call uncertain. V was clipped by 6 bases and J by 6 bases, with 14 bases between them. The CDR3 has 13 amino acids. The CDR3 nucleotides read TGTGCCAGCAGCTTGACGGGGTCCCCTGAAGCTTTCTTT. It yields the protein CASSLTGSPEAFF.